The 14 T cell receptor beta chains below all came from one sample that was sequenced in a study of blood T cells in healthy people across ages. PCR was performed a second time for about 7 to 11 cycles using a sample-barcoded 5' primer and a J-beta primer mix. One entry per CDR3 protein results from TCRdb running MiXCR on the 5' RACE reads. The table includes over 600,000 distinct CDR3 sequences, roughly 56% detected once. The source material was blood. These receptors all come from a middle-aged man in good health.

This clonotype occurred a few times. The rearrangement uses TRBV12-3 or TRBV12-4 and TRBJ2-5, with a weak D call TRBD2 (5 bases). V dropped 9 bases and J dropped 1 base, with 15 bases sitting between them. This CDR3 is built from 14 residues. CDR3 sequence (DNA): TGTGCCAGTGTACGGGGTGCCTTCCAAGAGACCCAGTACTTC. Translation: CASVRGAFQETQYF.

J is TRBJ2-1 and V is TRBV28; 10 bases map to TRBD2. Germline V gene data show CDR1 as MDHEN and CDR2 as SYDVKM. The CDR3 runs to 16 residues. V shed 6 bases and J 5 bases; nucleotides not matched to a gene: 10. CDR3 sequence (DNA): TGTGCCAGCAGCCCGATTCCTAGCGGGAGCAACAATGAGCAGTTCTTC. Its protein product is CASSPIPSGSNNEQFF.

The gene calls are TRBV29-1 and TRBJ2-1; 9 positions agree with TRBD2. Germline CDR1 reads SQVTM; CDR2 reads ANQGSEA. V shed 3 bases, J shed 0 bases, and the junction held 9 bases outside the gene matches. The CDR3 covers 17 residues. This CDR3 is CSVEQAGGRSSYNEQFF. CDR3 sequence (DNA): TGCAGCGTTGAGCAAGCGGGAGGTCGAAGCTCCTACAATGAGCAGTTCTTC.

This sequence joins TRBV9 and TRBJ2-3; the match to TRBD2 covers 7 bases. V shed 3 bases and J 5 bases; nucleotides not matched to a gene: 3. From germline, CDR1 is SGDLS and CDR2 YYNGEE. CDR3 length: 13 residues. The CDR3, as DNA: TGTGCCAGCAGCGACACTAGCGAAGATACGCAGTATTTT. As protein: CASSDTSEDTQYF.

The chain combines TRBV28 with TRBJ2-1; no firm D call. The ends were cut back, 4 bases at V and 0 bases at J, with 16 bases in the middle. In germline, CDR1 is MDHEN, CDR2 SYDVKM. This CDR3 comprises 17 residues. The CDR3 region has the DNA TGTGCCAGCAGTTCAAACCTAATAGAGGCCTCCTACAATGAGCAGTTCTTC. It encodes CASSSNLIEASYNEQFF.

A few counts support this clonotype. J is TRBJ1-6 and V is TRBV3-1; a weak D match, TRBD1 (5 bases). The CDR3 length is 18 residues. The germline CDR1 and CDR2 sequences are LGHDT and YNNKEL (reference sequence). The V end lost 1 base, the J end lost 1 base, and 14 bases lay between the germline ends. The CDR3 spells CASSQVGGAGSYNSPLHF. The CDR3 coding sequence is TGTGCCAGCAGCCAAGTCGGCGGGGCCGGGTCCTATAATTCACCCCTCCACTTT.

As concerns this clonotype: A much larger clone differs by one base, so this may be a read error. The J gene is TRBJ1-5, the V gene TRBV6-2 or TRBV6-3; D is unresolved. This CDR3 has 14 amino acids. The V and J ends lost 4 bases and 9 bases respectively, with 16 bases between them. Germline V CDR1 and CDR2: MNHEY, SVGEGT. CDR3 in amino acids: CASSSERAPMPQHF. The CDR3 bases are TGTGCCAGCAGTTCTGAGAGGGCCCCTATGCCCCAGCATTTT.

A note on this clonotype: Germline and junction disagree at one end, which may indicate a read error. This sequence joins TRBV24-1 and TRBJ2-6, with 7 bases aligning to TRBD1. CDR1 is KGHDR and CDR2 is SFDVKD in the germline V gene. This CDR3 is built from 16 residues. The chain's CDR3 is CATSAGGTPGTNVLTF. The DNA for the CDR3 is TGTGCCACCAGTGCAGGGGGAACACCTGGGACCAACGTCCTGACTTTC.

This clonotype appeared a few times. V is TRBV4-1 and J is TRBJ2-7; 9 bases are shared with TRBD1. The V segment lost 1 base and the J segment 3 bases; nucleotides outside the gene matches: 4. In germline, CDR1 is MGHRA, CDR2 YSYEKL. The CDR3 covers 15 residues. The CDR3: CASSQGQGVSYEQYF. For the CDR3, the DNA is TGCGCCAGCAGCCAAGGACAGGGGGTGAGCTACGAGCAGTACTTC.

The chain combines TRBV5-1 with TRBJ1-2; D is ambiguous. The germline V and J ends were trimmed by 0 bases and 4 bases, with 10 bases remaining between them. The germline V gene has CDR1 SGHRS and CDR2 YFSETQ. This CDR3 is 14 amino acids long. The CDR3 DNA sequence: TGCGCCAGCAGCTTGGCAGCAGGACCCTATGGCTACACCTTC. Residues: CASSLAAGPYGYTF.

J is TRBJ2-4 and V is TRBV29-1; no firm D call. The end of the DNA is better explained by TRBJ2-5, so the J call may be wrong. The CDR3 loop spans 14 amino acids. Germline-derived CDR1 and CDR2 are SQVTM and ANQGSEA. Here the CDR3 DNA reads TGCAGCGTTGTTGACCCGTCTAAATGGGAGACCCAGTACTTC. Translation gives CSVVDPSKWETQYF.

V usage is TRBV3-1 and J usage is TRBJ2-3; no clear D gene. Germline loops: CDR1 LGHDT, CDR2 YNNKEL (reference sequence). Trimming stripped 1 base from V and 5 bases from J, with 7 bases between. The CDR3 is 13 amino acids. CDR3 protein: CASSQVQRDTQYF. The CDR3 DNA reads as TGTGCCAGCAGCCAAGTTCAGAGAGATACGCAGTATTTT.

This clonotype has a single count. The chain combines TRBV20-1 with TRBJ2-5, with unresolved D. The J call may be wrong; the DNA end is better matched by TRBJ2-7. Germline V CDR1 and CDR2: DFQATT, SNEGSKA (reference sequence). CDR3 size: 12 residues. The DNA of the CDR3 is TGCAGTGCTAGATTCCGTCCCTACGAGCAGTACTTC. Translation gives CSARFRPYEQYF.

The chain joins TRBV4-2 to TRBJ2-3; no clear D. V lost 1 base, J lost 3 bases, and 14 bases lay in between. The germline CDR1 and CDR2 sequences are LGHNA and YNFKEQ. The CDR3 covers 16 residues. In DNA, the CDR3 is TGTGCCAGCAGCCAAGTCGTCCCCTCGATGACAGATACGCAGTATTTT. It translates to CASSQVVPSMTDTQYF.